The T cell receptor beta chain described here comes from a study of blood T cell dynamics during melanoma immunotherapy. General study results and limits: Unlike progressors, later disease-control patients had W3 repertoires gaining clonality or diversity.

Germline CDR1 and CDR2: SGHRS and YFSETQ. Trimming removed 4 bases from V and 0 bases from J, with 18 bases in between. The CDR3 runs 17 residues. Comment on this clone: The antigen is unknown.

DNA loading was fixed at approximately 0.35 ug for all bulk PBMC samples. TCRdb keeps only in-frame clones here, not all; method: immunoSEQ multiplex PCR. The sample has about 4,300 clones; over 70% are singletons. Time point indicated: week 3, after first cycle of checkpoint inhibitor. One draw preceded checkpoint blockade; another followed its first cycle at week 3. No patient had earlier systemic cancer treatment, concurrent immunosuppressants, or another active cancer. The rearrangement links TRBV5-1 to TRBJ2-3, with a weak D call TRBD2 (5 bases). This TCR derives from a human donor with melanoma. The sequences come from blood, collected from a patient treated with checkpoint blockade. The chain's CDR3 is CASSPSTRAISTDTQYF. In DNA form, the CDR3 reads TGCGCCAGCAGCCCCAGCACTAGGGCGATTAGCACAGATACGCAGTATTTT.